This T cell receptor beta chain is from a study of T cell clusters in autoimmune cytopenias. Overall study results and limits: No cluster-lack signature appeared between secondary cytopenia and chronic lymphocytic leukemia patients, apparently due to lymphoma masking. Primary autoimmune cytopenia patients seemingly lacked the physiological T cell clusters found in healthy donors.

Multiplex touch-down PCR amplified TRB using TRB-A and TRB-B pools in one tube. No DNA is given; TCRdb re-called the multiplex PCR reads and lists each CDR3 protein once. This sample's clone table lists 500 to 600 distinct CDR3 sequences. As to this clonotype: The antigen is unknown.

Each sample's input was 250 to 300 ng genomic DNA, roughly 40,000 genome equivalents. Germline CDR1 is SGDLS and CDR2 is YYNGEE. The CDR3 is 16 residues long. The sequenced material came from peripheral blood. This TCR was recovered from a human donor with an autoimmune cytopenia or autoimmune hepatitis (not recorded which). The chain has TRBV9 and TRBJ2-1; TCRdb indicates TRBD1, and absent DNA this call remains unverified. The CDR3 here is CASSGGQGKVGNEQFF.